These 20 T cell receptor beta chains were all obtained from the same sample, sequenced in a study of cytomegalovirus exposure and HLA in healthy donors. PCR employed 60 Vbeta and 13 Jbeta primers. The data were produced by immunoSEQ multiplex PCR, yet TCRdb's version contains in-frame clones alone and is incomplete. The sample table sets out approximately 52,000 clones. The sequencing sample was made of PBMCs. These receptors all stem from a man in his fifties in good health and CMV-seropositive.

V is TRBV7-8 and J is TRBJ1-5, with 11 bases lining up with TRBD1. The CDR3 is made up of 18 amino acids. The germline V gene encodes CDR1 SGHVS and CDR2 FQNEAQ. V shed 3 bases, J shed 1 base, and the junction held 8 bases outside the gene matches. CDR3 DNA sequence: TGTGCCAGCAGCTTTCGGACAGGGGGCGAATTGAGCAATCAGCCCCAGCATTTT. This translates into CASSFRTGGELSNQPQHF.

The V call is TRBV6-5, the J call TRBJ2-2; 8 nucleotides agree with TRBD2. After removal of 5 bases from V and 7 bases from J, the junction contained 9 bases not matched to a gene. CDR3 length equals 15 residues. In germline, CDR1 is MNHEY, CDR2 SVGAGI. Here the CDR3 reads CASSPLGSGIGELFF. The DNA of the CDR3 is TGTGCCAGCAGTCCCCTGGGTAGCGGGATCGGGGAGCTGTTTTTT.

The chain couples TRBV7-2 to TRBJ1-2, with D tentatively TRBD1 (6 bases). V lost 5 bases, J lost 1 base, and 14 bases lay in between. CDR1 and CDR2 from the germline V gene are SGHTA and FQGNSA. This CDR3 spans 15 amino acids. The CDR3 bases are TGTGCCAGCAGCCGCCGGGGAGGGGGTAACTATGGCTACACCTTC. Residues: CASSRRGGGNYGYTF.

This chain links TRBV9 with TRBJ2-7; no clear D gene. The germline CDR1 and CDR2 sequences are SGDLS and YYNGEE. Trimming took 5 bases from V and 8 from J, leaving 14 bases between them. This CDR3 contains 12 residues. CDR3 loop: CASSSDEAQQYF. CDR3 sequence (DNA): TGTGCCAGCAGTTCCGACGAAGCGCAGCAGTACTTC.

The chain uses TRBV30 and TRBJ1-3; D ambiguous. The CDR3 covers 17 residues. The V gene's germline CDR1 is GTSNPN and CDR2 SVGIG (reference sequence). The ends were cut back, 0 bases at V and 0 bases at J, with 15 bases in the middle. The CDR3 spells CAWSVLGQDFSGNTIYF. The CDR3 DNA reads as TGTGCCTGGAGTGTACTAGGGCAGGACTTCTCTGGAAACACCATATATTTT.

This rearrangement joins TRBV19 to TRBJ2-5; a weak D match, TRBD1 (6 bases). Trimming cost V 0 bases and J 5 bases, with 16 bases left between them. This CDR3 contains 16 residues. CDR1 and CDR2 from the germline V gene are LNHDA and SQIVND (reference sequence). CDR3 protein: CASSIDPQGRVETQYF. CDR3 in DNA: TGTGCCAGTAGTATAGATCCCCAGGGGAGAGTGGAGACCCAGTACTTC.

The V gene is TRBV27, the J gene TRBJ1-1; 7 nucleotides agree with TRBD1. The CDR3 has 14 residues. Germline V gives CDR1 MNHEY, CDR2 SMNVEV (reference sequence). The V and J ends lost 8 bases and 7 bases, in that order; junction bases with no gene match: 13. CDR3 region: CASLSWTGTVEAFF. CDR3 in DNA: TGTGCCAGCTTGTCCTGGACCGGGACAGTTGAAGCTTTCTTT.

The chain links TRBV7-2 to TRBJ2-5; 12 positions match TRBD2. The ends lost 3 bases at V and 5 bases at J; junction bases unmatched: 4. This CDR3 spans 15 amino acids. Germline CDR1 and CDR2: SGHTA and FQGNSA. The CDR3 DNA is TGTGCCAGCAGCTTGCTAGCGGGAGGGCGGGAGACCCAGTACTTC. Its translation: CASSLLAGGRETQYF.

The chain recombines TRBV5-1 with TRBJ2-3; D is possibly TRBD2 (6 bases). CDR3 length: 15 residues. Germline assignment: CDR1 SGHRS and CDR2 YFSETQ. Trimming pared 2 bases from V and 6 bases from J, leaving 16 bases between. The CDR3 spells CASSFQRAAGDTQYF. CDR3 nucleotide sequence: TGCGCCAGCAGCTTCCAGCGGGCCGCGGGCGATACGCAGTATTTT.

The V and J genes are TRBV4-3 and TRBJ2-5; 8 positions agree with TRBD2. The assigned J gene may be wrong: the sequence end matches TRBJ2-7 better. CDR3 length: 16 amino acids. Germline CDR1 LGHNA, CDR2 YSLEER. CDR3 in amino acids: CASSQLTSGGAYEQYF. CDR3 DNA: TGCGCCAGCAGCCAACTTACTAGCGGCGGAGCCTACGAGCAGTACTTC.

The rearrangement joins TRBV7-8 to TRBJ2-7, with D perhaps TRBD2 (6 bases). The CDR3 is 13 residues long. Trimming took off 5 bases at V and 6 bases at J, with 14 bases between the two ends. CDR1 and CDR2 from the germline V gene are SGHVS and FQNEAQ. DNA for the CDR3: TGTGCCAGCAGCCCCGGGCGGGGCGTCGAGCAGTACTTC. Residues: CASSPGRGVEQYF.

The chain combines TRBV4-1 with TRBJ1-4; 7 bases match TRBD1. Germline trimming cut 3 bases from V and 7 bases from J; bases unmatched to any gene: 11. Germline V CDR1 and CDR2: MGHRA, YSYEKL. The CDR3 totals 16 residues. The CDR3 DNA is TGCGCCAGCAGCCAGGGCGCGACAGGGACTGGTGAAAAACTGTTTTTT. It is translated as CASSQGATGTGEKLFF.

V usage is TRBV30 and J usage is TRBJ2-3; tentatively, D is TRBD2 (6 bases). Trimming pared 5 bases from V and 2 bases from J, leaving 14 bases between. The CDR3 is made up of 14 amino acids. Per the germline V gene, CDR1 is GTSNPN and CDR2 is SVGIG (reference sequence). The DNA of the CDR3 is TGTGCCTGGGCGGAGGGATCCGACACAGATACGCAGTATTTT. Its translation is CAWAEGSDTDTQYF.

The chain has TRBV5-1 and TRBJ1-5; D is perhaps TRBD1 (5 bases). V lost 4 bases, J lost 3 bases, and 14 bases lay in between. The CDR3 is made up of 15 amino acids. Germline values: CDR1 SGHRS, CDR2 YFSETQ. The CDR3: CASSPEGADNQPQHF. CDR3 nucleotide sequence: TGCGCCAGCAGCCCCGAAGGGGCAGACAATCAGCCCCAGCATTTT.

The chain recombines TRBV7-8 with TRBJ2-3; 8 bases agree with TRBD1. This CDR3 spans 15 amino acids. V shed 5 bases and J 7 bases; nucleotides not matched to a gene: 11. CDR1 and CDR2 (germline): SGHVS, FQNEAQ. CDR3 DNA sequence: TGTGCCAGCAGCCGCGGACAGGGTAATAGGCATACGCAGTATTTT. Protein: CASSRGQGNRHTQYF.

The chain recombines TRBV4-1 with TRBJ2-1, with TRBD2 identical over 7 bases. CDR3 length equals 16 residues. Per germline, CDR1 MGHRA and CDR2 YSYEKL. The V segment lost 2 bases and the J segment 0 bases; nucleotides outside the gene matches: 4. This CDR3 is CASSQNPSGSYNEQFF. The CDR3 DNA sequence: TGCGCCAGCAGCCAAAATCCTAGCGGCTCCTACAATGAGCAGTTCTTC.

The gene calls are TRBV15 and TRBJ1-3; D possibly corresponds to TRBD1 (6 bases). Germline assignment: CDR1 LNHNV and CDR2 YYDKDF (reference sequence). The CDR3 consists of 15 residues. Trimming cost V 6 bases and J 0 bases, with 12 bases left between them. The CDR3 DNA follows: TGTGCCACCAGGCTTGGACAGATCTCTGGAAACACCATATATTTT. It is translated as CATRLGQISGNTIYF.

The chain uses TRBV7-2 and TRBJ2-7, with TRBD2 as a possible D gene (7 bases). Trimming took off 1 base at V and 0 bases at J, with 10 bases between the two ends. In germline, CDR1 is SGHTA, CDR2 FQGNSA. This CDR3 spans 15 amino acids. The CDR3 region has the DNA TGTGCCAGCAGCTTAGAAGGGGGGGGCTCCTACGAGCAGTACTTC. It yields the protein CASSLEGGGSYEQYF.

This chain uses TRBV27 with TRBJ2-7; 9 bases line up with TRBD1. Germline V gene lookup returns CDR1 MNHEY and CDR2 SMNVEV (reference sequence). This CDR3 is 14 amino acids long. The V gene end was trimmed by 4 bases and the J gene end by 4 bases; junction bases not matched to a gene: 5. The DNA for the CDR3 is TGTGCCAGCAGTTCAACAGGGGGCTATTACGAGCAGTACTTC. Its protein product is CASSSTGGYYEQYF.

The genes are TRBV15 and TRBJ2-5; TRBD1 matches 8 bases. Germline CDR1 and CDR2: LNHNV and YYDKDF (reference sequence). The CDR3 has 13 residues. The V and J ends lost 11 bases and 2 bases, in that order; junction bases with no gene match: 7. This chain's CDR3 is CAASTGAQETQYF. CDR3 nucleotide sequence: TGTGCCGCATCGACAGGGGCTCAAGAGACCCAGTACTTC.